What follows are 21 T cell receptor beta chains derived from one specimen sequenced in a study of blood T cell repertoires in COVID-19. Sequencing was performed with immunoSEQ multiplex PCR; in TCRdb, only in-frame clones are kept and a portion is missing. This sample has under 300,000 clones, with 82% found just once. What was sequenced was peripheral blood. These TCRs come from a young woman with acute or convalescent COVID-19.

With respect to this clone: Distinct nucleotide sequences in the sample also encode this CDR3. The chain carries TRBV29-1 and TRBJ2-7, with D perhaps matching TRBD1 (5 bases). The germline CDR1 and CDR2 sequences are SQVTM and ANQGSEA. The CDR3 contains 12 residues. V lost 1 base and J lost 3, with 7 bases in between. CDR3 in DNA: TGCAGCGTTGAAGGGCAGGGCTACGAGCAGTACTTC. Amino acids: CSVEGQGYEQYF.

The CDR3 DNA follows: TGTGCCTGGAGTGTACTGGGGGGAAGTGAGGCTTTCTTT. Translation gives CAWSVLGGSEAFF. The chain employs TRBV30 and TRBJ1-1; D is perhaps TRBD1 (5 bases). Germline CDR1 and CDR2: GTSNPN and SVGIG (reference sequence). This CDR3 has 13 amino acids. V lost 0 bases to trimming and J lost 11 bases, with 16 bases between them.

CDR3 in amino acids: CASSFVGTSSDEQFF. CDR3 nucleotides: TGTGCCAGCAGTTTTGTTGGGACTAGTAGCGATGAGCAGTTCTTC. This chain links TRBV28 with TRBJ2-1, with 8 bases aligning to TRBD2. Per germline, CDR1 MDHEN and CDR2 SYDVKM. The V gene end was trimmed by 3 bases and the J gene end by 8 bases; junction bases not matched to a gene: 9. This CDR3 comprises 15 residues.

The CDR3 DNA reads as TGTGCCAGCAGTCCGACTAGCGTACACTACGAGCAGTACTTC. It translates to CASSPTSVHYEQYF. This chain links TRBV27 with TRBJ2-7; 8 bases align to TRBD2. Germline CDR1 MNHEY, CDR2 SMNVEV (reference sequence). Unmatched junction bases numbered 6, after V lost 5 bases and J lost 3 bases. The CDR3 sequence is 14 residues long.

The rearrangement joins TRBV25-1 to TRBJ2-1; 8 nucleotides agree with TRBD2. The CDR3 contains 14 residues. Trimming took 3 bases from V and 7 from J; bases not matched to a gene: 5. Germline V CDR1 and CDR2: MGHDK, SYGVNS. The CDR3 DNA reads as TGTGCCAGCAGTGAGAGCGGGAGTATTAATGAGCAGTTCTTC. It encodes CASSESGSINEQFF.

This chain links TRBV30 with TRBJ1-5; the D is unclear. With 0 bases removed from V and 0 bases from J, the gap between germline ends came to 6 bases. Germline V gene sequence: CDR1 GTSNPN, CDR2 SVGIG (reference sequence). The CDR3 loop spans 14 amino acids. This CDR3 reads CAWSVQHSNQPQHF. In nucleotides, the CDR3 is TGTGCCTGGAGTGTACAGCATAGCAATCAGCCCCAGCATTTT.

The gene calls are TRBV2 and TRBJ2-3; weak D call: TRBD1 (6 bases). This CDR3 has 15 amino acids. Trimming took 4 bases from V and 3 from J, leaving 14 bases between them. CDR1 and CDR2 from the germline V gene are SNHLY and FYNNEI. In DNA form, the CDR3 reads TGTGCCAGCAGTGGATGGGAAACAGGGACAGATACGCAGTATTTT. Translation: CASSGWETGTDTQYF.

V gene TRBV23-1 combines with J gene TRBJ2-7, with TRBD1 matching 8 bases. TRBV23-1 is noted as an ORF with a role that remains uncertain. The CDR3 totals 14 residues. V lost 4 bases and J lost 4; bases outside the gene matches: 6. CDR3 in DNA: TGCGCCAGCAGTCCGAGGACAGGGATGTACGAGCAGTACTTC. Translated, it gives CASSPRTGMYEQYF.

V and J are TRBV11-2 and TRBJ1-4; the match to TRBD1 covers 7 bases. Germline V gene sequence: CDR1 SGHAT, CDR2 FQNNGV. V shed 4 bases, J shed 8 bases, and the junction held 7 bases outside the gene matches. This CDR3 is 14 amino acids long. This chain's CDR3 is CASSSTGAREKLFF. CDR3 sequence (DNA): TGTGCCAGCAGCTCCACAGGGGCTAGGGAAAAACTGTTTTTT.

V and J are TRBV3-1 (or the pseudogene TRBV3-2) and TRBJ2-7; TRBD2 aligns across 11 bases. Trimming cost V 4 bases and J 0 bases; bases outside gene matches: 5. The CDR3 is 16 amino acids. Germline V gene sequence: CDR1 LGHDT, CDR2 YNNKEL (reference sequence). CDR3 residues: CASSRFTSGGSYEQYF. The CDR3 DNA follows: TGTGCCAGCAGCCGGTTCACTAGCGGGGGCTCCTACGAGCAGTACTTC.

V is TRBV7-2 and J is TRBJ2-1, with a tentative D call TRBD2 (5 bases). The CDR3 loop spans 14 amino acids. In germline, CDR1 is SGHTA, CDR2 FQGNSA. Between the trimmed V and J ends, which lost 5 bases and 4 bases, there was a span of 12 bases. CDR3 sequence (DNA): TGTGCCAGCAGCCCCCTGCGGAGGTACAATGAGCAGTTCTTC. Residues: CASSPLRRYNEQFF.

A single count supports this clone. The rearrangement links TRBV5-1 to TRBJ2-7; tentatively, D is TRBD1 (6 bases). Per germline, CDR1 SGHRS and CDR2 YFSETQ. The CDR3 extends over 12 amino acids. The V and J ends lost 4 bases and 4 bases respectively, with 9 bases between them. The CDR3 sequence: CASSGGWYEQYF. As DNA, the CDR3 is TGCGCCAGCAGCGGGGGCTGGTACGAGCAGTACTTC.

The CDR3 DNA reads TGTGCCAGCAGCAAAAAGCGCCAGGGGGTCAATCAGCCCCAGCATTTT. Amino acid sequence: CASSKKRQGVNQPQHF. The V call is TRBV21-1, the J call TRBJ1-5; TRBD1 was called by the table and not checked on the DNA. TRBV21-1 constitutes a pseudogene. The CDR3 is 16 amino acids.

The V call is TRBV7-9, the J call TRBJ2-7; D is unresolved. Germline CDR1 and CDR2: SEHNR and FQNEAQ (reference sequence). The CDR3 has 14 residues. V lost 5 bases and J lost 9, with 20 bases in between. The CDR3 loop is CASSLTGPASVQYF. CDR3 coding DNA: TGTGCCAGCAGCCTCACCGGCCCCGCGAGCGTGCAGTACTTC.

V gene TRBV18 combines with J gene TRBJ2-7; D possibly corresponds to TRBD1 (6 bases). CDR1 KGHSH and CDR2 LQKENI come from the germline V gene. The ends were cut back, 0 bases at V and 2 bases at J, with 11 bases in the middle. This CDR3 is 15 amino acids long. The CDR3 sequence: CASSPPSDSPYEQYF. CDR3 sequence (DNA): TGTGCCAGCTCACCACCCTCGGACAGCCCCTACGAGCAGTACTTC.

V usage is TRBV28 and J usage is TRBJ2-7; 7 nucleotides align to TRBD1. Germline CDR1 reads MDHEN; CDR2 reads SYDVKM. The CDR3 loop spans 15 amino acids. Losses at the gene ends were 4 bases for V and 2 bases for J; bases not matched to a gene: 8. CDR3 in DNA: TGTGCCAGCAGTTCCTGGGACAGATCAGCCTACGAGCAGTACTTC. It specifies CASSSWDRSAYEQYF.

This sequence joins TRBV19 and TRBJ2-5, with D tentatively TRBD1 (7 bases). CDR3 size: 14 residues. V lost 4 bases and J 4 bases, leaving 13 bases between the germline ends. Germline CDR1 and CDR2: LNHDA and SQIVND (reference sequence). The CDR3 reads CASSKRQGGETQYF. CDR3 bases: TGTGCCAGTAGTAAGCGACAGGGAGGAGAGACCCAGTACTTC.

The rearrangement links TRBV4-3 to TRBJ2-1; 11 bases are a match to TRBD2. This CDR3 comprises 17 residues. With V trimmed by 4 bases and J by 4 bases, 9 bases remained unmatched. Germline V gives CDR1 LGHNA, CDR2 YSLEER. This CDR3 reads CASSLGAGTSGYNEQFF. DNA for the CDR3: TGCGCCAGCAGCCTTGGCGCCGGGACTAGCGGTTACAATGAGCAGTTCTTC.

The chain employs TRBV6-4 and TRBJ2-3; 7 bases are shared with TRBD2. The trim removed 6 bases at V and 2 bases at J, leaving 8 bases unmatched. The germline CDR1 and CDR2 sequences are MRHNA and SNTAGT. This CDR3 region has 15 residues. The CDR3 here is CASSAQAGFTDTQYF. The CDR3 DNA is TGTGCCAGCAGCGCCCAAGCGGGATTCACAGATACGCAGTATTTT.

CDR3 DNA: TGTGCCAGCAGCCGCAGCGGGACGAACACCGGGGAGCTGTTTTTT. Its translation: CASSRSGTNTGELFF. V is TRBV3-1 (or the pseudogene TRBV3-2) and J is TRBJ2-2; TRBD2 matches 7 bases. Germline lookup yields CDR1 LGHDT and CDR2 YNNKEL (reference sequence). V was pared by 4 bases and J by 0 bases, with 2 bases of the junction left unmatched. The CDR3 extends over 15 amino acids.

J is TRBJ2-7 and V is TRBV6-5; D ambiguous. The CDR3 contains 13 residues. Germline V gives CDR1 MNHEY, CDR2 SVGAGI. V lost 0 bases and J 3 bases, leaving 6 bases between the germline ends. CDR3 in amino acids: CASSYSSHYEQYF. The CDR3 nucleotides read TGTGCCAGCAGTTACTCAAGCCACTACGAGCAGTACTTC.